The 32 T cell receptor beta chains below were found in one sample sequenced in a study of cytomegalovirus exposure and HLA in healthy donors. PCR employed 60 Vbeta and 13 Jbeta primers. Libraries were prepared by immunoSEQ multiplex PCR; TCRdb keeps only in-frame clonotypes and omits some of them. The sample carries roughly 110,000 clones, around 75% recorded once. Material for sequencing was PBMCs. The receptors derive from a woman aged 25 to 45 in good health and CMV-seronegative.

The V call is TRBV30, the J call TRBJ1-3; D ambiguous. V was pared by 4 bases and J by 0 bases, with 7 bases between. Germline V CDR1 and CDR2: GTSNPN, SVGIG (reference sequence). This CDR3 is built from 13 residues. CDR3 DNA: TGTGCCTGGAAAGAGGACTCTGGAAACACCATATATTTT. Its translation is CAWKEDSGNTIYF.

The chain recombines TRBV25-1 with TRBJ2-6; D ambiguous. The CDR3 is 15 residues long. Germline V lookup: CDR1 MGHDK, CDR2 SYGVNS. The germline V and J ends were trimmed by 2 bases and 0 bases, with 5 bases remaining between them. CDR3 nucleotides: TGTGCCAGCAGTGAACCTGTCTCTGGGGCCAACGTCCTGACTTTC. Translation: CASSEPVSGANVLTF.

The V and J genes are TRBV29-1 and TRBJ1-2, with D possibly TRBD1 on 5 matching bases. This CDR3 has 13 residues. The germline gives CDR1 SQVTM, CDR2 ANQGSEA. V was shortened by 5 bases and J by 0 bases, with 10 bases between the two germline ends. This CDR3 is CSVLRVANYGYTF. The CDR3 DNA reads as TGCAGCGTTCTCAGGGTTGCTAACTATGGCTACACCTTC.

This chain uses TRBV10-3 with TRBJ1-1; D remains ambiguous. CDR1 is ENHRY, CDR2 SYGVKD, per germline. The V and J ends lost 0 bases and 6 bases respectively, with 11 bases between them. The CDR3 extends over 14 amino acids. The CDR3 here is CAISESDGEAEAFF. DNA of the CDR3: TGTGCCATCAGTGAGTCTGACGGGGAGGCTGAAGCTTTCTTT.

This clone occurred once. This chain links TRBV7-9 with TRBJ1-1, with D uncertain. The germline V and J ends were trimmed by 7 bases and 1 base, with 13 bases remaining between them. From germline, CDR1 is SEHNR and CDR2 FQNEAQ (reference sequence). The CDR3 is made up of 14 amino acids. CDR3 protein: CASTIQTRNTEAFF. CDR3 in DNA: TGTGCCAGCACCATTCAAACACGGAACACTGAAGCTTTCTTT.

This chain joins TRBV4-3 and TRBJ2-3, with D possibly TRBD1 on 5 matching bases. This CDR3 contains 15 residues. V was shortened by 2 bases and J by 12 bases, with 21 bases between the two germline ends. Germline values: CDR1 LGHNA, CDR2 YSLEER. The CDR3 reads CASSQKGNIADDQYF. In nucleotides, the CDR3 is TGCGCCAGCAGCCAAAAGGGGAATATAGCTGACGACCAGTATTTT.

The J gene is TRBJ1-1, the V gene TRBV9; unclear D gene. Looked up from germline, CDR1 is SGDLS and CDR2 is YYNGEE. V lost 0 bases, J lost 6 bases, and 9 bases lay in between. The CDR3 has 13 residues. DNA for the CDR3: TGTGCCAGCAGCGTAGGTTTCGCGTCTGAAGCTTTCTTT. This translates into CASSVGFASEAFF.

The V gene is TRBV20-1, the J gene TRBJ2-7; possible D gene TRBD2, 5 bases. The length of the CDR3 is 11 residues. With 5 bases removed from V and 7 bases from J, the gap between germline ends came to 12 bases. The germline gives CDR1 DFQATT, CDR2 SNEGSKA (reference sequence). The CDR3 loop is CSAADGVEQYF. In DNA, the CDR3 is TGCAGTGCTGCTGACGGGGTTGAGCAGTACTTC.

The chain employs TRBV6-5 and TRBJ1-1; D remains ambiguous. This CDR3 is 14 amino acids long. V was pared by 5 bases and J by 3 bases, with 13 bases between. The germline gives CDR1 MNHEY, CDR2 SVGAGI. The CDR3 DNA follows: TGTGCCAGCAGTCGGAAGGCGGTTTACACTGAAGCTTTCTTT. As protein: CASSRKAVYTEAFF.

The genes are TRBV27 and TRBJ2-2, with D tentatively TRBD2 (6 bases). CDR3 size: 15 residues. V was cut by 3 bases and J by 4 bases, with 12 bases left in between. The germline V gene has CDR1 MNHEY and CDR2 SMNVEV (reference sequence). CDR3 bases: TGTGCCAGCAGTTTGGGGGGTGTGGGCACCGGGGAGCTGTTTTTT. It codes for CASSLGGVGTGELFF.

This rearrangement joins TRBV6-5 to TRBJ1-1, with 7 positions matching TRBD1. The CDR3 covers 15 residues. The ends lost 7 bases at V and 1 base at J; junction bases unmatched: 9. CDR1 and CDR2 from the germline V gene are MNHEY and SVGAGI. CDR3 amino acids: CASIQTGWGNTEAFF. CDR3 in DNA: TGTGCCAGCATTCAGACAGGGTGGGGGAACACTGAAGCTTTCTTT.

The chain carries TRBV7-9 and TRBJ2-7; D might be TRBD2 (5 bases). V was shortened by 5 bases and J by 0 bases, with 17 bases between the two germline ends. Looked up from germline, CDR1 is SEHNR and CDR2 is FQNEAQ (reference sequence). The CDR3 has 16 residues. The CDR3 loop reads CASSRAPGGSSYEQYF. The CDR3 DNA reads as TGTGCCAGCAGCCGTGCCCCAGGAGGAAGCTCCTACGAGCAGTACTTC.

In its sample, this clone was seen a few times. The V gene is TRBV10-1, the J gene TRBJ1-5; D not certain. The germline CDR1 and CDR2 sequences are WNHNN and SYGVQD (reference sequence). The V and J ends lost 4 bases and 4 bases respectively, with 8 bases between them. The CDR3 runs to 13 residues. The CDR3 sequence: CASSGERNQPQHF. Written as DNA, the CDR3 is TGCGCCAGCAGTGGGGAGAGGAATCAGCCCCAGCATTTT.

The chain couples TRBV7-2 to TRBJ2-5, with D perhaps matching TRBD2 (6 bases). The CDR3 extends over 13 amino acids. V lost 5 bases, J lost 3 bases, and 10 bases lay in between. Germline CDR1 SGHTA, CDR2 FQGNSA. The CDR3 DNA is TGTGCCAGCAGCCTGTGGGGGGAAGAGACCCAGTACTTC. Protein sequence: CASSLWGEETQYF.

This rearrangement joins TRBV7-2 to TRBJ1-2, with 10 positions matching TRBD1. Unmatched junction bases numbered 4, after V lost 6 bases and J lost 6 bases. Looked up from germline, CDR1 is SGHTA and CDR2 is FQGNSA. The CDR3 extends over 13 amino acids. Written as DNA, the CDR3 is TGTGCCAGCAGTGCGGGACAGGGGAATGGCTACACCTTC. Translated, it gives CASSAGQGNGYTF.

This clone was counted a single time. The chain couples TRBV15 to TRBJ1-2, with D maybe TRBD1 (6 bases). Germline V gene data show CDR1 as LNHNV and CDR2 as YYDKDF (reference sequence). Trimming stripped 0 bases from V and 6 bases from J, with 14 bases between. This CDR3 is 15 amino acids long. The CDR3 is CATSRDWQGNDGYTF. For the CDR3, the DNA is TGTGCCACCAGCAGAGATTGGCAGGGGAACGATGGCTACACCTTC.

This sequence joins TRBV9 and TRBJ1-1; 9 bases map to TRBD1. CDR1 and CDR2 (germline): SGDLS, YYNGEE. The CDR3 is 14 amino acids. V shed 4 bases and J 6 bases; nucleotides not matched to a gene: 7. CDR3 amino acids: CASSNTGGASEAFF. CDR3 DNA: TGTGCCAGCAGCAACACAGGGGGCGCATCTGAAGCTTTCTTT.

Only one count was recorded for this clone. The rearrangement uses TRBV30 and TRBJ1-3; D is unresolved. CDR3 length equals 12 residues. The V end was cut by 4 bases, the J end by 0 bases, with 4 bases between. Germline assignment: CDR1 GTSNPN and CDR2 SVGIG (reference sequence). CDR3 sequence: CAWMSSGNTIYF. CDR3 DNA sequence: TGTGCCTGGATGAGCTCTGGAAACACCATATATTTT.

This clone appeared a single time. This rearrangement joins TRBV7-9 to TRBJ2-5, with TRBD2 matching over 13 bases. Trimming took 5 bases from V and 5 from J; bases not matched to a gene: 11. CDR1 is SEHNR and CDR2 is FQNEAQ in the germline V gene (reference sequence). The CDR3 is made up of 17 amino acids. The CDR3 loop is CASSPEGLAGAQETQYF. For the CDR3, the DNA is TGTGCCAGCAGCCCCGAAGGACTAGCGGGGGCACAGGAGACCCAGTACTTC.

V is TRBV19 and J is TRBJ2-5; TRBD2 is a possible D gene (5 bases). Germline lookup yields CDR1 LNHDA and CDR2 SQIVND (reference sequence). The CDR3 length is 14 residues. V was clipped by 3 bases and J by 4 bases, with 12 bases between them. Here the CDR3 DNA reads TGTGCCAGTAGTATCCCGGGGTCGCGAGAGACCCAGTACTTC. Its translation: CASSIPGSRETQYF.

The chain links TRBV10-1 to TRBJ2-5; 8 bases are shared with TRBD1. V trimming: 5 bases; J trimming: 7 bases; junction bases outside the gene matches: 12. This CDR3 spans 15 amino acids. The germline V gene has CDR1 WNHNN and CDR2 SYGVQD (reference sequence). The CDR3 nucleotides are TGCGCCAGCAGTACTGGACAGGGAGATTCTGGGACCCAGTACTTC. Translation: CASSTGQGDSGTQYF.

The CDR3 DNA reads as TGTGCCAGCAGTGAGACCTATAATTCACCCCTCCACTTT. This gives the protein CASSETYNSPLHF. The chain is built from TRBV11-1 and TRBJ1-6; D gene unclear. Germline V lookup: CDR1 SGHAT, CDR2 FQDESV (reference sequence). The CDR3 runs to 13 residues. Trimming shortened V by 6 bases and J by 2 bases, and 5 bases separated the two germline ends.

The chain couples TRBV5-1 to TRBJ2-5; 11 bases line up with TRBD2. The CDR3 covers 16 residues. The V and J ends lost 4 bases and 4 bases, in that order; junction bases with no gene match: 9. CDR1 SGHRS and CDR2 YFSETQ come from the germline V gene. The CDR3 DNA follows: TGCGCCAGCAGCAGAAGTAGCGGGGGGGCCGCAGAGACCCAGTACTTC. It codes for CASSRSSGGAAETQYF.

The chain links TRBV7-9 to TRBJ2-7; perhaps TRBD1 as D (5 bases). CDR1 and CDR2 from the germline V gene are SEHNR and FQNEAQ (reference sequence). The CDR3 is 14 amino acids. Between the trimmed V and J ends, which lost 5 bases and 1 base, there was a span of 12 bases. The CDR3 sequence is CASSLTGTSYEQYF. As DNA, the CDR3 is TGTGCCAGCAGCCTCACAGGCACTTCCTACGAGCAGTACTTC.

The chain uses TRBV10-1 and TRBJ1-4; D is undetermined. V dropped 4 bases and J dropped 8 bases, with 17 bases sitting between them. This CDR3 comprises 15 residues. Germline V gene data show CDR1 as WNHNN and CDR2 as SYGVQD (reference sequence). CDR3: CASSVIGKSGEKLFF. For the CDR3, the DNA is TGCGCCAGCAGTGTAATCGGGAAGAGCGGCGAAAAACTGTTTTTT.

The genes are TRBV6-5 and TRBJ2-6; D is uncertain. The germline V gene encodes CDR1 MNHEY and CDR2 SVGAGI. The ends were cut back, 3 bases at V and 3 bases at J, with 6 bases in the middle. The CDR3 covers 14 residues. The CDR3 DNA reads as TGTGCCAGCAGTTATGAGCTTGGGGCCAACGTCCTGACTTTC. It yields the protein CASSYELGANVLTF.

In DNA, the CDR3 is TGTGCCAGCAGTCTCCCCAGGGGGGTGTTTGAAAAACTGTTTTTT. Translated: CASSLPRGVFEKLFF. J is TRBJ1-4 and V is TRBV28, with TRBD1 matching 7 bases. The length of the CDR3 is 15 residues. Unmatched junction bases numbered 10, after V lost 5 bases and J lost 7 bases. CDR1 and CDR2 (germline): MDHEN, SYDVKM.

The gene calls are TRBV27 and TRBJ2-7, with 8 bases matching TRBD2. With 5 bases clipped from V and 4 bases from J, the junction kept 13 bases outside the gene matches. The germline gives CDR1 MNHEY, CDR2 SMNVEV (reference sequence). The CDR3 spans 16 residues. DNA of the CDR3: TGTGCCAGCAGTCCCAACGGGCTCGGGAGGGATTACGAGCAGTACTTC. As protein: CASSPNGLGRDYEQYF.

The J gene is TRBJ1-3, the V gene TRBV29-1, with 7 positions matching TRBD1. The V gene's germline CDR1 is SQVTM and CDR2 ANQGSEA. CDR3 length: 14 amino acids. V dropped 6 bases and J dropped 4; count of bases not matched to a gene: 9. CDR3 DNA sequence: TGCAGCGTCCACGGACAGGCTGACGGAAACACCATATATTTT. This translates into CSVHGQADGNTIYF.

The chain carries TRBV19 and TRBJ1-1; a weak D match, TRBD1 (5 bases). Germline V gene data show CDR1 as LNHDA and CDR2 as SQIVND (reference sequence). V was pared by 8 bases and J by 1 base, with 11 bases between. This CDR3 region has 13 residues. The DNA of the CDR3 is TGTGCCAGTGCGGTAGACAGGAACACTGAAGCTTTCTTT. It translates to CASAVDRNTEAFF.

V and J are TRBV6-1 and TRBJ1-3, with D maybe TRBD1 (5 bases). The V and J ends lost 6 bases and 0 bases respectively, with 12 bases between them. Germline lookup yields CDR1 MNHNS and CDR2 SASEGT. The CDR3 runs 15 residues. The CDR3 loop reads CASRDRTSSGNTIYF. The CDR3 DNA sequence: TGTGCCAGCAGAGATCGGACAAGCTCTGGAAACACCATATATTTT.

The V gene is TRBV6-6, the J gene TRBJ1-1; the match to TRBD1 covers 9 bases. The V gene end was trimmed by 2 bases and the J gene end by 5 bases; junction bases not matched to a gene: 6. This CDR3 region has 15 residues. CDR1 and CDR2 from the germline V gene are MNHNY and SVGAGI (reference sequence). The CDR3 sequence is CASSYGQGRGTEAFF. The CDR3 DNA is TGTGCCAGCAGTTACGGACAGGGGAGGGGTACTGAAGCTTTCTTT.